Sequencing of this T cell receptor (beta chain) was carried out in a study of blood T cell repertoires in COVID-19. Study at large: Acute-phase and convalescent COVID-19 samples originated in the United States, Italy and Spain. The analysed material was cDNA or gDNA that came from T cells, B-cell-depleted T cells, or PBMCs.

In the source study's methods: The assay estimated nucleated cells by amplifying reference gene primers. Sequencing used immunoSEQ multiplex PCR; TCRdb keeps in-frame clones, though not all of them. D and trimming were read from the DNA, whereas the V and J calls and clone size are those reported in that table. The sample lists approximately 150,000 clones, 87% occurring once. CDR3 length: 14 amino acids. The V and J ends lost 5 bases and 8 bases, in that order; junction bases with no gene match: 5. In germline, CDR1 is SNHLY, CDR2 FYNNEI. The origin of this receptor is a woman between 45 and 65 years old with acute or convalescent COVID-19. The sequencing sample was made of peripheral blood. The chain carries TRBV2 and TRBJ2-4; TRBD2 matches at 11 bases. The CDR3: CASSPTSGIYIQYF. DNA for the CDR3: TGTGCCAGCAGTCCGACTAGCGGGATTTACATTCAGTACTTC. The whole variable domain, remainder taken from reference TRBV2 and TRBJ2-4, is EPEVTQTPSHQVTQMGQEVILRCVPISNHLYFYWYRQILGQKVEFLVSFYNNEISEKSEIFDDQFSVERPDGSNFTLKIRSTKLEDSAMYFCASSPTSGIYIQYFGAGTRLSVL.